This entry lists 30 T cell receptor beta chains sequenced from one sample in a study of T cell responses to AZD1222 COVID-19 vaccine. Measured with immunoSEQ multiplex PCR; TCRdb has only the in-frame clones, and not every one. The sample includes 95,000 to 110,000 clones, 89% of them seen just once. The material was peripheral blood, obtained on day 0 of AZD1222 vaccination. Receptors originate from an adult in good health.

With respect to this clone: One end of the junction is discordant with germline, which a read error may explain. The chain employs TRBV7-7 and TRBJ2-7; 8 bases map to TRBD2. The germline gives CDR1 SSHAT, CDR2 FNYEAQ (reference sequence). This CDR3 spans 15 amino acids. CDR3 DNA sequence: TGTGCTAGCAGCTTAGTACTAGCGGAGTACTACGAGCAGTACTTC. This gives the protein CASSLVLAEYYEQYF.

This clone was counted a few times. The chain couples TRBV15 to TRBJ2-5, with 7 bases aligning to TRBD2. V was clipped by 5 bases and J by 4 bases; unmatched bases: 4. CDR1 LNHNV and CDR2 YYDKDF come from the germline V gene (reference sequence). This CDR3 region has 13 residues. The CDR3 region is CATSGIAGETQYF. In nucleotides, the CDR3 is TGTGCCACCAGCGGTATAGCGGGAGAGACCCAGTACTTC.

The CDR3 reads CASSFGGGTDTQYF. Written as DNA, the CDR3 is TGCGCCAGCAGCTTCGGGGGCGGCACAGATACGCAGTATTTT. The genes are TRBV5-1 and TRBJ2-3, with D perhaps TRBD1 or TRBD2 (6 bases each). This CDR3 has 14 amino acids. The germline CDR1 and CDR2 sequences are SGHRS and YFSETQ. Trimming stripped 2 bases from V and 1 base from J, with 8 bases between.

This clone occurred a few times. The rearrangement uses TRBV20-1 and TRBJ2-1, with D unclear. V lost 3 bases to trimming and J lost 4 bases, with 13 bases between them. Per germline, CDR1 DFQATT and CDR2 SNEGSKA (reference sequence). The length of the CDR3 is 14 residues. In DNA, the CDR3 is TGCAGTGCTAGTTCGGCGGTGCAGTACAATGAGCAGTTCTTC. Translated, it gives CSASSAVQYNEQFF.

This clone has a single count. The rearrangement uses TRBV27 and TRBJ1-2; no definite D call. The CDR3 covers 13 residues. Germline CDR1 and CDR2: MNHEY and SMNVEV (reference sequence). The V gene lost 2 bases and the J gene lost 2 bases, with 6 bases spanning the gap. CDR3 protein: CASSLNNNYGYTF. CDR3 in DNA: TGTGCCAGCAGTTTAAATAACAACTATGGCTACACCTTC.

V is TRBV24-1 and J is TRBJ2-1; 14 bases fit TRBD2. In germline, CDR1 is KGHDR, CDR2 SFDVKD. V was clipped by 3 bases and J by 7 bases; unmatched bases: 4. This CDR3 has 16 amino acids. CDR3 nucleotide sequence: TGTGCCACCAGTGATCAGGGACTAGCGGGAGTAAATGAGCAGTTCTTC. This encodes CATSDQGLAGVNEQFF.

V gene TRBV5-1 combines with J gene TRBJ1-1; the D gene is possibly TRBD1 (6 bases). V lost 0 bases and J 5 bases, leaving 11 bases between the germline ends. Germline-derived CDR1 and CDR2 are SGHRS and YFSETQ. This CDR3 contains 14 residues. The chain's CDR3 is CASSLAGGETEAFF. The CDR3, as DNA: TGCGCCAGCAGCTTGGCGGGGGGCGAGACTGAAGCTTTCTTT.

The chain joins TRBV2 to TRBJ1-5; no reliable D call. Germline V gives CDR1 SNHLY, CDR2 FYNNEI. The CDR3 loop spans 12 amino acids. V was pared by 6 bases and J by 5 bases, with 8 bases between. The CDR3 region is CASRGGDQPQHF. The CDR3 DNA is TGTGCCAGCAGGGGTGGGGATCAGCCCCAGCATTTT.

V gene TRBV12-3 or TRBV12-4 combines with J gene TRBJ1-2, with 8 bases matching TRBD1. The CDR3 is 12 amino acids. With 8 bases clipped from V and 8 bases from J, the junction kept 7 bases outside the gene matches. The CDR3 coding sequence is TGTGCCAGCGGGCGGACAGGGCTCGGCTACACCTTC. This translates into CASGRTGLGYTF.

The chain has TRBV7-2 and TRBJ1-5; 7 positions match TRBD1. The CDR3 sequence is 14 residues long. Trimming cost V 5 bases and J 5 bases; bases outside gene matches: 6. CDR1 and CDR2 from the germline V gene are SGHTA and FQGNSA. This CDR3 is CASSLRGRDQPQHF. The CDR3 nucleotides read TGTGCCAGCAGCCTCAGGGGGAGGGATCAGCCCCAGCATTTT. The full variable domain, completed using reference TRBV7-2 and TRBJ1-5, is GAGVSQSPSNKVTEKGKDVELRCDPISGHTALYWYRQSLGQGLEFLIYFQGNSAPDKSGLPSDRFSAERTGGSVSTLTIQRTQQEDSAVYLCASSLRGRDQPQHFGDGTRLSIL.

The rearrangement links TRBV27 to TRBJ1-1, with D hard to call. This CDR3 region has 14 residues. Germline assignment: CDR1 MNHEY and CDR2 SMNVEV (reference sequence). V was trimmed by 5 bases and J by 0 bases, leaving 10 bases between them. This CDR3 is CASSPILMNTEAFF. The DNA for the CDR3 is TGTGCCAGCAGTCCGATTCTCATGAACACTGAAGCTTTCTTT.

The V gene is TRBV29-1, the J gene TRBJ2-7; 10 bases match TRBD2. The CDR3 is made up of 14 amino acids. The germline gives CDR1 SQVTM, CDR2 ANQGSEA. Losses at the gene ends were 6 bases for V and 5 bases for J; bases not matched to a gene: 10. The CDR3 reads CSVAASGSRDEQYF. DNA of the CDR3: TGCAGCGTCGCCGCTAGCGGGAGTAGGGACGAGCAGTACTTC.

The chain employs TRBV5-4 and TRBJ2-7; a weak D match, TRBD2 (5 bases). The germline V gene encodes CDR1 SGHNT and CDR2 YYREEE (reference sequence). Trimming removed 4 bases from V and 2 bases from J, with 19 bases in between. This CDR3 contains 16 residues. The CDR3 protein is CASSQVGLAGTYEQYF. DNA of the CDR3: TGTGCCAGCAGCCAGGTAGGGCTAGCTGGGACCTACGAGCAGTACTTC.

A word on this clone: Given the absence of the conserved phenylalanine or tryptophan at the CDR3 end, a read error is likely. It is unclear where the CDR3 begins or ends on the DNA, so no DNA is shown, and the CDR3 is as TCRdb lists it. The rearrangement joins TRBV28 to TRBJ2-7; TRBD1 is the table's D call and was not checked against the DNA. The CDR3 numbers 12 amino acids, ends counted. CDR1 MDHEN and CDR2 SYDVKM come from the germline V gene. This chain's CDR3 is CASRSGTGSPHI.

This chain uses TRBV5-4 with TRBJ2-2; tentatively, D is TRBD1 or TRBD2 (5 bases each). The V end lost 7 bases, the J end lost 4 bases, and 11 bases lay between the germline ends. There are 13 residues in the CDR3. The V gene's germline CDR1 is SGHNT and CDR2 YYREEE (reference sequence). CDR3 amino acids: CASGLGGTGELFF. For the CDR3, the DNA is TGTGCCAGCGGACTTGGGGGCACCGGGGAGCTGTTTTTT.

The chain uses TRBV27 and TRBJ2-7; TRBD2 agrees at 10 bases. V shed 2 bases and J 0 bases; nucleotides not matched to a gene: 10. CDR3 length: 18 residues. CDR1 is MNHEY and CDR2 is SMNVEV in the germline V gene (reference sequence). The CDR3 nucleotides read TGTGCCAGCAGTTTAGTCGCTAGCGGGAGCCCGAGCTCCTACGAGCAGTACTTC. It specifies CASSLVASGSPSSYEQYF.

The chain recombines TRBV7-2 with TRBJ2-7; 9 nucleotides agree with TRBD2. Germline loops: CDR1 SGHTA, CDR2 FQGNSA. V trimming: 5 bases; J trimming: 1 base; junction bases outside the gene matches: 3. The CDR3 extends over 14 amino acids. CDR3 loop: CASSPTSGSYEQYF. The DNA of the CDR3 is TGTGCCAGCAGCCCGACTAGCGGATCCTACGAGCAGTACTTC.

The table lists this clone with a count of one. The rearrangement links TRBV6-5 to TRBJ2-1; D might be TRBD1 (5 bases). CDR3 length: 14 residues. The germline CDR1 and CDR2 sequences are MNHEY and SVGAGI. Trimming left V 5 bases short and J 6 bases short, with 14 bases between. CDR3 coding DNA: TGTGCCAGCAGTCCAGGGCTTTCCAGCAATGAGCAGTTCTTC. This encodes CASSPGLSSNEQFF.

The genes are TRBV19 and TRBJ1-5, with TRBD1 matching 7 bases. V shed 6 bases and J 4 bases; nucleotides not matched to a gene: 15. The germline gives CDR1 LNHDA, CDR2 SQIVND (reference sequence). The CDR3 runs 17 residues. The CDR3 sequence is CASSPLASGTVNQPQHF. CDR3 in DNA: TGTGCCAGTAGCCCCCTCGCATCCGGGACAGTAAATCAGCCCCAGCATTTT.

V is TRBV11-2 and J is TRBJ2-7; possibly TRBD1 for D (6 bases). The germline V gene has CDR1 SGHAT and CDR2 FQNNGV. The CDR3 runs 15 residues. V gave up 2 bases and J gave up 6 bases, with 17 bases separating them. The CDR3 nucleotides are TGTGCCAGCAGCTTACATGCAGGACAGACCTCCGAGCAGTACTTC. It translates to CASSLHAGQTSEQYF.

The chain uses TRBV6-2 or TRBV6-3 and TRBJ1-4; D perhaps matches TRBD1 (5 bases). In germline, CDR1 is MNHEY, CDR2 SVGEGT. The CDR3 totals 11 residues. V dropped 4 bases and J dropped 8 bases, with 5 bases sitting between them. The CDR3 here is CASSWGEKLFF. CDR3 bases: TGTGCCAGCAGTTGGGGGGAAAAACTGTTTTTT.

The genes are TRBV28 and TRBJ2-1, with D uncertain. Germline-derived CDR1 and CDR2 are MDHEN and SYDVKM. V lost 5 bases to trimming and J lost 6 bases, with 5 bases between them. The CDR3 length is 11 residues. CDR3 sequence reads: CASSAPNEQFF. CDR3 DNA sequence: TGTGCCAGCAGTGCACCCAATGAGCAGTTCTTC. The complete variable domain, with remaining parts taken from reference TRBV28 and TRBJ2-1, reads DVKVTQSSRYLVKRTGEKVFLECVQDMDHENMFWYRQDPGLGLRLIYFSYDVKMKEKGDIPEGYSVSREKKERFSLILESASTNQTSMYLCASSAPNEQFFGPGTRLTVL.

The V call is TRBV5-1, the J call TRBJ2-2; TRBD1 agrees at 10 bases. With V trimmed by 4 bases and J by 4 bases, 4 bases remained unmatched. CDR1 and CDR2 from the germline V gene are SGHRS and YFSETQ. This CDR3 has 15 residues. CDR3 loop: CASSGTGAGTGELFF. CDR3 in DNA: TGCGCCAGCAGCGGGACAGGGGCCGGCACCGGGGAGCTGTTTTTT.

The chain has TRBV28 and TRBJ2-2; D unclear. The CDR3 runs to 14 residues. Germline V gene data show CDR1 as MDHEN and CDR2 as SYDVKM. V shed 11 bases and J shed 0 bases, with 13 bases lying between them. CDR3 bases: TGTGCCGCTGGGGAACACACGAACACCGGGGAGCTGTTTTTT. Encoded protein: CAAGEHTNTGELFF.

In this sample, this clone turned up once. The chain has TRBV19 and TRBJ1-2, with TRBD1 identical over 9 bases. Looked up from germline, CDR1 is LNHDA and CDR2 is SQIVND (reference sequence). The trim removed 5 bases at V and 5 bases at J, leaving 6 bases unmatched. The CDR3 length is 14 residues. The CDR3 loop reads CASSHWDRDYGYTF. The CDR3 DNA reads TGTGCCAGTAGTCACTGGGACAGGGATTATGGCTACACCTTC.

The rearrangement uses TRBV3-1 (or the pseudogene TRBV3-2) and TRBJ1-3; no firm D call. The length of the CDR3 is 16 residues. The germline CDR1 and CDR2 sequences are LGHDT and YNNKEL (reference sequence). V lost 1 base and J 2 bases, leaving 12 bases between the germline ends. In DNA form, the CDR3 reads TGTGCCAGCAGCCAAGTTCACAGCTATACTGGAAACACCATATATTTT. Encoded protein: CASSQVHSYTGNTIYF.

V usage is TRBV15 and J usage is TRBJ2-7; 7 bases agree with TRBD1. V was pared by 2 bases and J by 3 bases, with 4 bases of the junction left unmatched. CDR1 is LNHNV, CDR2 YYDKDF, per germline (reference sequence). This CDR3 comprises 14 residues. The CDR3 region has the DNA TGTGCCACCAGCAGACGGACAGGAATCTACGAGCAGTACTTC. Its translation: CATSRRTGIYEQYF.

The rearrangement joins TRBV19 to TRBJ1-1; unclear D gene. V was shortened by 2 bases and J by 1 base, with 11 bases between the two germline ends. Per germline, CDR1 LNHDA and CDR2 SQIVND (reference sequence). The CDR3 runs 15 residues. CDR3 sequence (DNA): TGTGCCAGTAGTATAAGCCAGTTGTCGAACACTGAAGCTTTCTTT. Its translation is CASSISQLSNTEAFF.

The rearrangement joins TRBV7-2 to TRBJ2-3, with D possibly TRBD2 on 6 matching bases. V lost 2 bases to trimming and J lost 1 base, with 10 bases between them. Germline assignment: CDR1 SGHTA and CDR2 FQGNSA. CDR3 length equals 15 residues. CDR3: CASSLIREGTDTQYF. The CDR3 DNA reads TGTGCCAGCAGCTTAATCAGGGAGGGCACAGATACGCAGTATTTT. Full variable domain (rest looked up from reference TRBV7-2 and TRBJ2-3): GAGVSQSPSNKVTEKGKDVELRCDPISGHTALYWYRQSLGQGLEFLIYFQGNSAPDKSGLPSDRFSAERTGGSVSTLTIQRTQQEDSAVYLCASSLIREGTDTQYFGPGTRLTVL.

The sample holds one count of this clone. The chain recombines TRBV5-1 with TRBJ2-1; no clear D. CDR1 and CDR2 from the germline V gene are SGHRS and YFSETQ. Trimming took 1 base from V and 6 from J, leaving 2 bases between them. The CDR3 sequence is 11 residues long. CDR3 sequence: CASSLFNEQFF. DNA of the CDR3: TGCGCCAGCAGCTTGTTCAATGAGCAGTTCTTC.